One sample yielded the 10 T cell receptor beta chains listed below, sequenced in a study of blood T cell repertoires in COVID-19. This table comes from immunoSEQ multiplex PCR, and its TCRdb copy is limited to in-frame clones, with some not included. Of around 140,000 clones listed, 85% to 90% were seen once; the top ten hold approximately 8.3%. The sample consisted of peripheral blood. The source is a woman aged 60 to 75 with acute or convalescent COVID-19.

V and J are TRBV6-5 and TRBJ1-2; D call uncertain. The CDR3 has 13 residues. CDR1 and CDR2 from the germline V gene are MNHEY and SVGAGI. Trimming pared 2 bases from V and 5 bases from J, leaving 9 bases between. CDR3 DNA: TGTGCCAGCAGTTACGGCCGGGAGTATGGCTACACCTTC. This sequence encodes CASSYGREYGYTF.

The V and J genes are TRBV2 and TRBJ2-7; D perhaps matches TRBD1 (5 bases). With 4 bases removed from V and 6 bases from J, the gap between germline ends came to 16 bases. Germline CDR1 reads SNHLY; CDR2 reads FYNNEI. The CDR3 loop spans 14 amino acids. CDR3 residues: CASSGERSGAEQYF. CDR3 DNA: TGTGCCAGCAGTGGTGAACGAAGTGGGGCCGAGCAGTACTTC. The variable domain in full, with the rest retrieved from reference TRBV2 and TRBJ2-7, is EPEVTQTPSHQVTQMGQEVILRCVPISNHLYFYWYRQILGQKVEFLVSFYNNEISEKSEIFDDQFSVERPDGSNFTLKIRSTKLEDSAMYFCASSGERSGAEQYFGPGTRLTVT.

The J gene is TRBJ1-5, the V gene TRBV21-1; the D segment call TRBD1 is taken from the table without a DNA check. TRBV21-1 constitutes a pseudogene. The CDR3 runs 16 residues. In DNA form, the CDR3 reads TGTGCCAGCAGCAAAGAGGACAGCGATAGCAATCAGCCCCAGCATTTT. It is translated as CASSKEDSDSNQPQHF.

This clone occurred a few times. The V gene is TRBV7-6, the J gene TRBJ1-2; D is perhaps TRBD1 (5 bases). Germline values: CDR1 SGHVS, CDR2 FNYEAQ. CDR3 length: 15 amino acids. V was trimmed by 4 bases and J by 8 bases, leaving 20 bases between them. CDR3 nucleotides: TGTGCCAGCAGCTGGACAATTAACCGAATGGGAGGCTACACCTTC. It yields the protein CASSWTINRMGGYTF.

The chain joins TRBV29-1 to TRBJ2-5; TRBD1 aligns across 7 bases. Germline-derived CDR1 and CDR2 are SQVTM and ANQGSEA. V lost 5 bases to trimming and J lost 3 bases; unmatched junction nucleotides: 9. The CDR3 length is 14 residues. DNA of the CDR3: TGCAGCGTTACGGACAGGCGGAGGAAAGAGACCCAGTACTTC. This sequence encodes CSVTDRRRKETQYF.

The chain joins TRBV20-1 to TRBJ2-5, with TRBD2 matching over 8 bases. Germline lookup yields CDR1 DFQATT and CDR2 SNEGSKA (reference sequence). V dropped 3 bases and J dropped 3; count of bases not matched to a gene: 12. The CDR3 spans 16 residues. The CDR3 DNA sequence: TGCAGTGCTAGTGGGACTAGGGGCGCACGCGAAGAGACCCAGTACTTC. Translation: CSASGTRGAREETQYF.

This sequence joins TRBV18 and TRBJ1-4; D perhaps matches TRBD1 (5 bases). Germline lookup yields CDR1 KGHSH and CDR2 LQKENI. This CDR3 is built from 15 residues. The germline V and J ends were trimmed by 2 bases and 8 bases, with 15 bases remaining between them. Here the CDR3 DNA reads TGTGCCAGCTCACCAAACAAGGGGCCAGAAGAAAAACTGTTTTTT. It is translated as CASSPNKGPEEKLFF. The whole variable domain, filled in from reference TRBV18 and TRBJ1-4, reads NAGVMQNPRHLVRRRGQEARLRCSPMKGHSHVYWYRQLPEEGLKFMVYLQKENIIDESGMPKERFSAEFPKEGPSILRIQQVVRGDSAAYFCASSPNKGPEEKLFFGSGTQLSVL.

The chain has TRBV28 and TRBJ1-2; D might be TRBD1 (6 bases). The CDR3 is 13 residues long. Deletions cut 6 bases from V and 5 bases from J, with 13 bases between. Germline V CDR1 and CDR2: MDHEN, SYDVKM. This CDR3 reads CASSQQGWYGYTF. Here the CDR3 DNA reads TGTGCCAGCAGCCAACAGGGCTGGTATGGCTACACCTTC.

V is TRBV2 and J is TRBJ1-1; D perhaps matches TRBD1 (5 bases). Germline assignment: CDR1 SNHLY and CDR2 FYNNEI. Trimming pared 4 bases from V and 8 bases from J, leaving 8 bases between. The CDR3 is made up of 11 amino acids. The CDR3, as DNA: TGTGCCAGCAGTGGGGACTGGGAAGCTTTCTTT. This codes for CASSGDWEAFF.

The chain combines TRBV28 with TRBJ1-5; D is undetermined. Deletions cut 5 bases from V and 3 bases from J, with 17 bases between. Germline-derived CDR1 and CDR2 are MDHEN and SYDVKM. The length of the CDR3 is 16 residues. CDR3 region: CASSPYWGGPNQPQHF. CDR3 bases: TGTGCCAGCAGTCCGTATTGGGGAGGGCCCAATCAGCCCCAGCATTTT.